This T cell receptor beta chain appears in the sequencing data of a study of cytomegalovirus exposure and HLA in healthy donors. Across the whole study: T cells numbering about 179 million yielded 90 million to 140 million unique TCR beta sequences in an earlier analysis.

Germline V gives CDR1 GTSNPN, CDR2 SVGIG (reference sequence). Trimming took 0 bases from V and 4 from J; bases not matched to a gene: 1. There are 14 residues in the CDR3. PCR primers comprised 60 Vbeta and 13 Jbeta primers. How the authors handled the data: It was a later analysis that counted tens of millions of unique TCR beta chains, of which some 9.9 million were shared. TCRdb's table, derived via immunoSEQ multiplex PCR, lists solely in-frame clones and lacks some. V and J calls and clone size are given by that table; D and trimming were obtained from the DNA. This sample carries some 130,000 clones, approximately 80% of them seen once, and the ten largest clones take approximately 1.4%. This clone was seen a handful of times. Its specificity is not known. General study points: As a later analysis revealed, most CMV-associated TCR beta chains appeared HLA-restricted. Links to common viral pathogens appeared, in a later analysis, for several of the most significant clusters.

Sequenced: PBMCs. The gene calls are TRBV30 and TRBJ2-7, with 12 bases that match TRBD2. The clonotype comes from a female donor in good health and CMV-seronegative. The CDR3 DNA is TGTGCCTGGAGTGTACTAGCGGGGGGATACGAGCAGTACTTC. As protein: CAWSVLAGGYEQYF. Based on the CDR3 plus reference TRBV30 and TRBJ2-7, the full variable domain is SQTIHQWPATLVQPVGSPLSLECTVEGTSNPNLYWYRQAAGRGLQLLFYSVGIGQISSEVPQNLSASRPQDRQFILSSKKLLLSDSGFYLCAWSVLAGGYEQYFGPGTRLTVT.